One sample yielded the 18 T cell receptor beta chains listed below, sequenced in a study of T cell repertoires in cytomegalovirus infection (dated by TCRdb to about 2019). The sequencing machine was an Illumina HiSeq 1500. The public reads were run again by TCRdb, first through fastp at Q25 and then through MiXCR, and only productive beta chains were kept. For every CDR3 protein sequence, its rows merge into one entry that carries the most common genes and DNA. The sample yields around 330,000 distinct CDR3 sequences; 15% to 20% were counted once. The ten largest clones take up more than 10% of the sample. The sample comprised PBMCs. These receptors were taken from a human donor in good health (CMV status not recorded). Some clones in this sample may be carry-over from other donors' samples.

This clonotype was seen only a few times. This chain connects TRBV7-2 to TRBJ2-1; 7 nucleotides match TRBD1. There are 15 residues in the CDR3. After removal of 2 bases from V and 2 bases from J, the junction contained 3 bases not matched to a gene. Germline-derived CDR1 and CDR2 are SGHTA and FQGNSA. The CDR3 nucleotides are TGTGCCAGCAGCTTAACAGGGGCGCCCTACAATGAGCAGTTCTTC. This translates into CASSLTGAPYNEQFF. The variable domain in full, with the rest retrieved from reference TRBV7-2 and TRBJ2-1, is GAGVSQSPSNKVTEKGKDVELRCDPISGHTALYWYRQSLGQGLEFLIYFQGNSAPDKSGLPSDRFSAERTGGSVSTLTIQRTQQEDSAVYLCASSLTGAPYNEQFFGPGTRLTVL.

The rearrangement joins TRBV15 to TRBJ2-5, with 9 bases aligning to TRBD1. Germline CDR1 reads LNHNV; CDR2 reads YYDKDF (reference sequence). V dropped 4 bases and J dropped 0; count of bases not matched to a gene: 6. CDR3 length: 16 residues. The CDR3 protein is CATSTGTGINQETQYF. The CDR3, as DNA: TGTGCCACCAGCACCGGGACAGGGATTAACCAAGAGACCCAGTACTTC.

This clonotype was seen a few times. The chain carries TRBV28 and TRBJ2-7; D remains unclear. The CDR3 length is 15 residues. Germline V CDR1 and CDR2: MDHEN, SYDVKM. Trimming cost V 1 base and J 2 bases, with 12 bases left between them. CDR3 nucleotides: TGTGCCAGCAGTTTATATTCGGTGGCGACCTACGAGCAGTACTTC. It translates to CASSLYSVATYEQYF.

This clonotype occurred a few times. As DNA, the CDR3 is TGCAGTGCTAGGGCAGGGCCGGATACGCAGTATTTT. Translated: CSARAGPDTQYF. The chain combines TRBV20-1 with TRBJ2-3, with D perhaps matching TRBD1 (5 bases). The CDR3 runs 12 residues. Germline CDR1 reads DFQATT; CDR2 reads SNEGSKA (reference sequence). V shed 3 bases and J shed 6 bases, with 10 bases lying between them.

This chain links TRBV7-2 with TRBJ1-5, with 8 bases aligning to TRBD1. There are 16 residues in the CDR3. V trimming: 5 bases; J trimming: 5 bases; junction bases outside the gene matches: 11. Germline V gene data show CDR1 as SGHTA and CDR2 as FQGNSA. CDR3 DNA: TGTGCCAGCAGCGCCCGGACAGGGACCGACTATCAGCCCCAGCATTTT. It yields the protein CASSARTGTDYQPQHF.

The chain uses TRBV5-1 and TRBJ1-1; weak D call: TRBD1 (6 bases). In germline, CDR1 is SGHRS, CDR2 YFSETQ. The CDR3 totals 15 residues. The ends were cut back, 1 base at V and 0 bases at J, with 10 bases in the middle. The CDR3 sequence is CASSLSAGVNTEAFF. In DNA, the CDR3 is TGCGCCAGCAGCTTGAGTGCAGGGGTGAACACTGAAGCTTTCTTT.

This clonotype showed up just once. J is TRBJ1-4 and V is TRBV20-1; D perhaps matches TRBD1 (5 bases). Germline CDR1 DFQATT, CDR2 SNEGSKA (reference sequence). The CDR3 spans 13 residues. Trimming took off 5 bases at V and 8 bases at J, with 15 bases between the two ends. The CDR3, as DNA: TGCAGTGCTGTTACCCATTGGGGGGAAAAACTGTTTTTT. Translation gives CSAVTHWGEKLFF.

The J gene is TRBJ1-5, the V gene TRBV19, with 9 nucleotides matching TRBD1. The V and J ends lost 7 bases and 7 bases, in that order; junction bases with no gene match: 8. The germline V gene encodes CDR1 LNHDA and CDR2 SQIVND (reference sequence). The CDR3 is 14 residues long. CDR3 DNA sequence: TGTGCCAGTACTTTGACAGGGGGACGGCAGCCCCAGCATTTT. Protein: CASTLTGGRQPQHF.

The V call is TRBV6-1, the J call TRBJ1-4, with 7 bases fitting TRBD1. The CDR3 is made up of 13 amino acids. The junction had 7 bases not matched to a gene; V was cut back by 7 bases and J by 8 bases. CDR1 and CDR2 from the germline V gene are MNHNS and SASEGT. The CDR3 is CASIRQGGEKLFF. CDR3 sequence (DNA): TGTGCCAGCATTAGACAGGGTGGCGAAAAACTGTTTTTT.

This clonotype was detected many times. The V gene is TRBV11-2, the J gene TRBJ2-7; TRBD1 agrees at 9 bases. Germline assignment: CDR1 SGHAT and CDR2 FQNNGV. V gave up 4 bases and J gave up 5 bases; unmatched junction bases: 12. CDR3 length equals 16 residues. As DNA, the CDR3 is TGTGCCAGCAGCTCATTTGTCGGGACAGGGTCCCACGAGCAGTACTTC. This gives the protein CASSSFVGTGSHEQYF.

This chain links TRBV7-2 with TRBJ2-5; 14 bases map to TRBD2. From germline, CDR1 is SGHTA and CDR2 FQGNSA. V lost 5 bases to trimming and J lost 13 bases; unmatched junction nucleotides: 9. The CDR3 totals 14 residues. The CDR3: CASSLGTSGGRPYF. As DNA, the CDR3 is TGTGCCAGCAGCCTGGGGACTAGCGGGGGCCGACCGTACTTC.

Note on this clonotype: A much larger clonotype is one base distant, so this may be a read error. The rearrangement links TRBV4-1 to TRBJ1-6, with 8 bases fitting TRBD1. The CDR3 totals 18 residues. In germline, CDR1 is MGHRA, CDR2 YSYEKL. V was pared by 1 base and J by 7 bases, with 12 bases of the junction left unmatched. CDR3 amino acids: CASSQGQGLLLGNSPLHF. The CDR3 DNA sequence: TGCGCCAGCAGCCAAGGACAGGGGTTGTTACTAGGGAATTCACCCCTCCACTTT.

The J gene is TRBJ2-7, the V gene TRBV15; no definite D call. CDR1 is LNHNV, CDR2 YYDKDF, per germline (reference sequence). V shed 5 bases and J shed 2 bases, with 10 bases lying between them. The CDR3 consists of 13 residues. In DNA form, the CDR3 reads TGTGCCACCAGCCCAGGAAGGGCCTACGAGCAGTACTTC. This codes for CATSPGRAYEQYF.

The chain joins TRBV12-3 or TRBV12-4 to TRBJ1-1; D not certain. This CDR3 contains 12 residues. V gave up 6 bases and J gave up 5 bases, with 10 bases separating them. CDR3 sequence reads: CASSLRPTEAFF. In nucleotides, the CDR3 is TGTGCCAGCAGCCTACGCCCTACTGAAGCTTTCTTT.

This chain's CDR3 is CSAKATGEAGELFF. The CDR3 DNA follows: TGCAGTGCGAAAGCAACAGGGGAGGCCGGGGAGCTGTTTTTT. The chain has TRBV20-1 and TRBJ2-2; D might be TRBD1 (7 bases). The CDR3 length is 14 residues. Between the trimmed V and J ends, which lost 6 bases and 6 bases, there was a span of 17 bases. Germline assignment: CDR1 DFQATT and CDR2 SNEGSKA (reference sequence).

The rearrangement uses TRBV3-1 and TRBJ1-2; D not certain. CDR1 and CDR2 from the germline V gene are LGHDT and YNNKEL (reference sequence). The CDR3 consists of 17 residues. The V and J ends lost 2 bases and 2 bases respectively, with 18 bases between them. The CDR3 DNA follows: TGTGCCAGCAGCCAACAATCGGACGGGAGGGCGAACTATGGCTACACCTTC. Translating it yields CASSQQSDGRANYGYTF.

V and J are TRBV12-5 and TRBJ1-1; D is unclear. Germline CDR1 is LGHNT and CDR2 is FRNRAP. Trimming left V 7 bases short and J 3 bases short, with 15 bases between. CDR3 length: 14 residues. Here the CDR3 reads CASAGGPVDTEAFF. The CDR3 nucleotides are TGTGCTAGTGCAGGCGGGCCGGTTGACACTGAAGCTTTCTTT. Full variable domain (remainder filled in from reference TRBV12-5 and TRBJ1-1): DARVTQTPRHKVTEMGQEVTMRCQPILGHNTVFWYRQTMMQGLELLAYFRNRAPLDDSGMPKDRFSAEMPDATLATLKIQPSEPRDSAVYFCASAGGPVDTEAFFGQGTRLTVV.

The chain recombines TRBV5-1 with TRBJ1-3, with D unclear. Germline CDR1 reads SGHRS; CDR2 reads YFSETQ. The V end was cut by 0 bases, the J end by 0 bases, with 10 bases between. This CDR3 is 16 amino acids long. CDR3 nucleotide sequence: TGCGCCAGCAGCTTGGCGGAGGTTAACTCTGGAAACACCATATATTTT. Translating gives CASSLAEVNSGNTIYF.